The TCR beta chain under discussion was sequenced for a study of STAT5B mutations in CD4+ large granular lymphocyte leukemia. Germline loops: CDR1 KGHSH, CDR2 LQKENI. With V trimmed by 8 bases and J by 6 bases, 2 bases remained unmatched. The CDR3 consists of 11 residues. Clones were sequenced by immunoSEQ multiplex PCR, and TCRdb holds only the in-frame ones, with some missing. Of just over 40,000 clones detected, roughly 79% appear once; the ten largest clones hold about 3.9%. Material: CD4+ T cells from blood buffy coats. The rearrangement joins TRBV18 to TRBJ2-3; TRBD1 matches at 7 bases. The origin of this receptor is a human donor in good health. In DNA, the CDR3 is TGTGCCAGCACCAGGGGGGATACGCAGTATTTT. Translated, it gives CASTRGDTQYF.